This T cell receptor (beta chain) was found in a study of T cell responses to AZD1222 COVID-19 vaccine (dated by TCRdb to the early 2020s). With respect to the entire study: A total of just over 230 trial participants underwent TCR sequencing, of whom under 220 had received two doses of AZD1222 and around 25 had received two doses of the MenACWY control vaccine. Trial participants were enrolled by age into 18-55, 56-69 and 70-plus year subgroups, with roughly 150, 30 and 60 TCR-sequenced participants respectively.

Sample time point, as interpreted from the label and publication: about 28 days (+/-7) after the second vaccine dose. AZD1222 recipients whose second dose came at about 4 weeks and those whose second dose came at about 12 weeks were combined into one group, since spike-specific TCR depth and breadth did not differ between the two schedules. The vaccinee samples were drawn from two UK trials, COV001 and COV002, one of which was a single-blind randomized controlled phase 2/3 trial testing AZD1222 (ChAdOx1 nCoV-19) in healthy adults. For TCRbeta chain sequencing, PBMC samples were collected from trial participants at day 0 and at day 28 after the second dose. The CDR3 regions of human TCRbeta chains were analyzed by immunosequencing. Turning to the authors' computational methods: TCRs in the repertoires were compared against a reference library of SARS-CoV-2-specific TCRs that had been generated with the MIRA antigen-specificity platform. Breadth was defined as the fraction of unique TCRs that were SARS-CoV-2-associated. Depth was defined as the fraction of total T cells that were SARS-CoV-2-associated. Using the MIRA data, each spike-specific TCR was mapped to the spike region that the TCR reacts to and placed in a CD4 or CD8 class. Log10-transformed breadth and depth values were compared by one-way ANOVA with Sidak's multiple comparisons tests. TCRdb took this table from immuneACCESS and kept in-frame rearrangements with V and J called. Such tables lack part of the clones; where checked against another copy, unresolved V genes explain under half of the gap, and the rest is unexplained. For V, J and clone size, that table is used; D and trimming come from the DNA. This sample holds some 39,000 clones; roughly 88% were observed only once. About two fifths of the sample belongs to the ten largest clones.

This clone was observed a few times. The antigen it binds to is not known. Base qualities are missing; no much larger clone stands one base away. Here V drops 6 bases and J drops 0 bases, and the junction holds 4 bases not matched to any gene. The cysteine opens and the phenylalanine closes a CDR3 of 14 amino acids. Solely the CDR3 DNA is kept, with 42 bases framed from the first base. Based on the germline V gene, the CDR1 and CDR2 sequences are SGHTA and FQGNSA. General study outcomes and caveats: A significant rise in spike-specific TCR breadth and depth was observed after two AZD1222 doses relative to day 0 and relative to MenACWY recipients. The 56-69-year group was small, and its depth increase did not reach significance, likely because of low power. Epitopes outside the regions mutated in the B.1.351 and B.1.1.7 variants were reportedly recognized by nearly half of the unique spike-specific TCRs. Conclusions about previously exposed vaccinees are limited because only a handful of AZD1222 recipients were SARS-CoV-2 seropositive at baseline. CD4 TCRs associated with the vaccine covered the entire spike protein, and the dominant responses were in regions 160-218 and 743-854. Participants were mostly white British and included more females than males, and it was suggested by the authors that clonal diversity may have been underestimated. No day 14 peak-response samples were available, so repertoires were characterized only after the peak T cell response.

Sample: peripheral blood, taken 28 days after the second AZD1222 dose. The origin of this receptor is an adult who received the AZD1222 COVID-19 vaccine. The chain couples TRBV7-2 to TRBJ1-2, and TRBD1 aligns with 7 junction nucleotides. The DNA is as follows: TGTGCCAGCAGGGGACAGCCAGCTAACTATGGCTACACCTTC. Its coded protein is CASRGQPANYGYTF.